Sequencing of this T cell receptor (beta chain) was carried out in a study of glioma-infiltrating T cells. This clonotype was counted many times. The germline gives CDR1 DFQATT, CDR2 SNEGSKA (reference sequence). V lost 0 bases to trimming and J lost 4 bases, with 13 bases between them. CDR3 length: 14 amino acids. Amplification of TCR alpha and beta CDR3 regions from RNA used iRepertoire nested multiplex PCR. TCRdb used MiXCR to reprocess the multiplex PCR reads, holding one entry per CDR3 protein. The sample records 100,000 to 150,000 distinct CDR3 sequences, roughly a quarter being singletons. Sequencing was done on a sample of glioma tissue, nonneoplastic brain tissue, or PBMCs (not recorded which). The chain links TRBV20-1 to TRBJ2-7; no reliable D call. This clonotype was sampled from a human donor with low-grade glioma or glioblastoma, undergoing nonglioma brain surgery, or in good health (not recorded which). The CDR3: CSARDANLIYEQYV. Here the CDR3 DNA reads TGCAGTGCTAGAGATGCGAACCTAATATACGAGCAGTACGTC.